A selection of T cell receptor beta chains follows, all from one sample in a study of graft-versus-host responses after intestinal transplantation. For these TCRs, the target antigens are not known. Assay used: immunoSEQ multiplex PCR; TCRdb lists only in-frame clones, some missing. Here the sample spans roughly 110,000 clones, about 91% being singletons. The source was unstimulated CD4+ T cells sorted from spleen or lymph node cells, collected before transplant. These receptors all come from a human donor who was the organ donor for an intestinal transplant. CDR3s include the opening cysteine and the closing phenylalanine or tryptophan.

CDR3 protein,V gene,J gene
CASSFQGAINEQFF,TRBV7-3,TRBJ2-1
CAIGRDAPGEQYF,TRBV10-3,TRBJ2-7
CASSDYPGYSPLHF,TRBV6-4,TRBJ1-6
CASWDSALTEAFF,TRBV5-1,TRBJ1-1
CASSPVEEGNIQYF,TRBV5-6,TRBJ2-4
CASSRDRVENEQFF,TRBV27,TRBJ2-1
CASSSIQGTNTEAFF,TRBV5-1,TRBJ1-1
CASSLYRGLQETQYF,TRBV5-6,TRBJ2-5
CASSLQGPYEQYF,TRBV7-9,TRBJ2-7
CASSLTGGYEQYF,TRBV7-3,TRBJ2-7
CASSLVAQETQYF,TRBV5-1,TRBJ2-5
CAWSVRRRARTDTQYF,TRBV30,TRBJ2-3
CASTTGGFWAEAFF,TRBV19,TRBJ1-1
CAWNGNTDTQYF,TRBV30,TRBJ2-3
CASSLSNRDSNQPQHF,TRBV4-1,TRBJ1-5
CASSPRGGANVLTF,TRBV11-2,TRBJ2-6
CASSVGGRNSPLHF,TRBV6-1,TRBJ1-6